This TCR beta chain was identified in a study of T cell responses to AZD1222 COVID-19 vaccine. The germline V gene has CDR1 WNHNN and CDR2 SYGVQD (reference sequence). CDR3 length: 13 amino acids. Between the trimmed V and J ends, which lost 2 bases and 4 bases, there was a span of 8 bases. The data were produced by immunoSEQ multiplex PCR, yet TCRdb's version contains in-frame clones alone and is incomplete. Here the sample spans fewer than 95,000 clones, 70% to 90% being singletons. This sequence joins TRBV10-1 and TRBJ1-1; D remains ambiguous. The sequencing here drew on peripheral blood, taken 28 days after the second AZD1222 dose. This receptor was obtained from an adult who received the AZD1222 COVID-19 vaccine. CDR3 protein: CASSETPGTEAFF. CDR3 nucleotides: TGCGCCAGCAGTGAGACCCCCGGCACTGAAGCTTTCTTT.